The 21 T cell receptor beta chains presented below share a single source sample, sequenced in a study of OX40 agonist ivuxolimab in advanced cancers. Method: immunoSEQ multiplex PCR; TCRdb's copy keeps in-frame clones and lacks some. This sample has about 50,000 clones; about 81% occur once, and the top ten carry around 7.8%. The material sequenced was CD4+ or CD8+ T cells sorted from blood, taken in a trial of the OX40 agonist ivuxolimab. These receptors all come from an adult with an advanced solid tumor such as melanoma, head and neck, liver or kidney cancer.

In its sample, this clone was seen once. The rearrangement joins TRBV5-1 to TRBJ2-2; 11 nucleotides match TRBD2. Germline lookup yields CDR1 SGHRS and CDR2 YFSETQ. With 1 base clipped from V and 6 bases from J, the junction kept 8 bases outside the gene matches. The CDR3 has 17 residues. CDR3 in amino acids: CASSLPSGRSDAGELFF. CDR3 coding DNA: TGCGCCAGCAGCTTGCCTAGCGGGAGGTCGGATGCCGGGGAGCTGTTTTTT.

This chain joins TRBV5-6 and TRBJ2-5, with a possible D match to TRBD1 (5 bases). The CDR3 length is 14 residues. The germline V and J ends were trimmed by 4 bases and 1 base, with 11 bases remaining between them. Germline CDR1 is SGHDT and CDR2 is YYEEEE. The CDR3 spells CASSNQQAQETQYF. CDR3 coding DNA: TGTGCCAGCAGCAACCAACAGGCCCAAGAGACCCAGTACTTC.

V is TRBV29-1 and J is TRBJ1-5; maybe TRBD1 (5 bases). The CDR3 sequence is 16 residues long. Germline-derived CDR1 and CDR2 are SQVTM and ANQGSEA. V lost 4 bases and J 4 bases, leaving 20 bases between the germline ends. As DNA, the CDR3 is TGCAGCGTTGCCCAGGGCTCTGGGAAACGGAATCAGCCCCAGCATTTT. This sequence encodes CSVAQGSGKRNQPQHF. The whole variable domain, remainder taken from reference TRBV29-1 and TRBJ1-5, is SAVISQKPSRDICQRGTSLTIQCQVDSQVTMMFWYRQQPGQSLTLIATANQGSEATYESGFVIDKFPISRPNLTFSTLTVSNMSPEDSSIYLCSVAQGSGKRNQPQHFGDGTRLSIL.

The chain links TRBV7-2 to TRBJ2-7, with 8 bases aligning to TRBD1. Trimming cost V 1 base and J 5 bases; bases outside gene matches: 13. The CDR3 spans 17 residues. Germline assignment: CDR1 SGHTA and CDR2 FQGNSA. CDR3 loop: CASSLVVRSGGKDEQYF. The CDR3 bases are TGTGCCAGCAGCTTAGTGGTCCGTTCAGGGGGCAAGGACGAGCAGTACTTC.

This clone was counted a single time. Written as DNA, the CDR3 is TGCAGCGGCGGGACTCCGAGGGAGCAGTACTTC. Protein sequence: CSGGTPREQYF. The chain carries TRBV29-1 and TRBJ2-7; tentative D call: TRBD2 (6 bases). The germline V gene has CDR1 SQVTM and CDR2 ANQGSEA. Trimming removed 7 bases from V and 7 bases from J, with 14 bases in between. There are 11 residues in the CDR3.

The CDR3 nucleotides read TGTGCCTGGAGTCCGGGGGCATATGGGGAGACCCAGTACTTC. This encodes CAWSPGAYGETQYF. The J gene is TRBJ2-5, the V gene TRBV30, with D tentatively TRBD1 or TRBD2 (6 bases each). This CDR3 is built from 14 residues. In germline, CDR1 is GTSNPN, CDR2 SVGIG (reference sequence). The germline V and J ends were trimmed by 2 bases and 5 bases, with 15 bases remaining between them.

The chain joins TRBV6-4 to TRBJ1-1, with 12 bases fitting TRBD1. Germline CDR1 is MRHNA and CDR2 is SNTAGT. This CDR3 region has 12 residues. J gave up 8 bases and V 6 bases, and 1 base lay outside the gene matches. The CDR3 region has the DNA TGTGCCAGCAGCGGGACAGGGGGCGAAGCTTTCTTT. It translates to CASSGTGGEAFF.

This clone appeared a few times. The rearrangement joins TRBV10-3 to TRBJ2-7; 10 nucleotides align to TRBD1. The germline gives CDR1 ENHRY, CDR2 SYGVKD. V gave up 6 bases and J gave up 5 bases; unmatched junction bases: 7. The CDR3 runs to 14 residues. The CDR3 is CAIRQTGGSNEQYF. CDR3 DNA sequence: TGTGCCATCAGACAGACAGGGGGCTCAAACGAGCAGTACTTC.

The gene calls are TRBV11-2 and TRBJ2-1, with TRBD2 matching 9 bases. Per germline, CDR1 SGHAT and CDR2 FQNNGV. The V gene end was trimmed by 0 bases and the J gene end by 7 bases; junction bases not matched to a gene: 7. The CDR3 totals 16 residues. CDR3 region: CASSLETAGGRNEQFF. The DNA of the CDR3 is TGTGCCAGCAGCTTAGAGACAGCGGGGGGCAGGAATGAGCAGTTCTTC.

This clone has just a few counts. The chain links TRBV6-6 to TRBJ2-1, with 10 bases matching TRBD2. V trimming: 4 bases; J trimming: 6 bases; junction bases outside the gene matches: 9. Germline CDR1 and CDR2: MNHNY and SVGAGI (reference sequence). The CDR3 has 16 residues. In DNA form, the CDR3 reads TGTGCCAGCAGTTCGGTTAGCGGGAGGAAGGGCAATGAGCAGTTCTTC. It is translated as CASSSVSGRKGNEQFF.

DNA of the CDR3: TGTGCCAGCAGCTTAGAGGGAGGGACACCCATCTCCTACGAGCAGTACTTC. Its protein is CASSLEGGTPISYEQYF. The genes are TRBV7-2 and TRBJ2-7, with D perhaps TRBD2 (7 bases). The length of the CDR3 is 17 residues. The germline V gene has CDR1 SGHTA and CDR2 FQGNSA. V shed 1 base and J shed 0 bases, with 16 bases lying between them. The full variable domain, in which reference TRBV7-2 and TRBJ2-7 provide the parts outside the CDR3, is GAGVSQSPSNKVTEKGKDVELRCDPISGHTALYWYRQSLGQGLEFLIYFQGNSAPDKSGLPSDRFSAERTGGSVSTLTIQRTQQEDSAVYLCASSLEGGTPISYEQYFGPGTRLTVT.

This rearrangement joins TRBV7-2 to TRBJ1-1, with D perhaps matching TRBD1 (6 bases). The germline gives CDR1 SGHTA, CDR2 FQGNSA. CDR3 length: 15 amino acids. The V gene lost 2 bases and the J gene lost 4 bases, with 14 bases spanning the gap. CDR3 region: CASSLSYRVSTEAFF. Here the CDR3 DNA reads TGTGCCAGCAGCTTATCTTACAGGGTTTCCACTGAAGCTTTCTTT.

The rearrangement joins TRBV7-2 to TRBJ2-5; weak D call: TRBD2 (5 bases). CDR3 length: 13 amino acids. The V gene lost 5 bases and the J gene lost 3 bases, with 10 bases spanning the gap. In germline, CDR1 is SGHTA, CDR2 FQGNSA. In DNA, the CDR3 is TGTGCCAGCAGCGAAGGACTGGAAGAGACCCAGTACTTC. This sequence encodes CASSEGLEETQYF.

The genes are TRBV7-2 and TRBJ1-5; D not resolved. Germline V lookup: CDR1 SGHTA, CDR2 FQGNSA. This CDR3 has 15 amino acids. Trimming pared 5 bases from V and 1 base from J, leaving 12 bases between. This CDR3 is CASSPQASSNQPQHF. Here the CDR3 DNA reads TGTGCCAGCAGCCCCCAAGCCAGCAGCAATCAGCCCCAGCATTTT.

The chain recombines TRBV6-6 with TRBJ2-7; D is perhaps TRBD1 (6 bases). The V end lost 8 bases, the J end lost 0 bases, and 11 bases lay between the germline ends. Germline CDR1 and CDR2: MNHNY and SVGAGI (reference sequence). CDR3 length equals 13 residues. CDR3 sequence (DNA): TGTGCCAGCGGGACAATTAACTCCTACGAGCAGTACTTC. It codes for CASGTINSYEQYF.

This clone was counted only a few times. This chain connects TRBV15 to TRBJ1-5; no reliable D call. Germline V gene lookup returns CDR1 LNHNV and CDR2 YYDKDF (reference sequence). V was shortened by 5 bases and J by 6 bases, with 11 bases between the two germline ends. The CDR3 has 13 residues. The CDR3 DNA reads TGTGCCACCAGCCCCCAGGTCAGTCAGCCCCAGCATTTT. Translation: CATSPQVSQPQHF. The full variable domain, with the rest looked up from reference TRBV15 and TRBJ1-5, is DAMVIQNPRYQVTQFGKPVTLSCSQTLNHNVMYWYQQKSSQAPKLLFHYYDKDFNNEADTPDNFQSRRPNTSFCFLDIRSPGLGDTAMYLCATSPQVSQPQHFGDGTRLSIL.

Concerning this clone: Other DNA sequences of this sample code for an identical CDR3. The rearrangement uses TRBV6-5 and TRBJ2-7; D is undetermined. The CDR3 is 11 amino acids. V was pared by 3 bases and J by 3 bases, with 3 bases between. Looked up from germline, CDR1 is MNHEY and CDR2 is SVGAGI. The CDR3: CASSYLYEQYF. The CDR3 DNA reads TGTGCCAGCAGTTATCTCTACGAGCAGTACTTC.

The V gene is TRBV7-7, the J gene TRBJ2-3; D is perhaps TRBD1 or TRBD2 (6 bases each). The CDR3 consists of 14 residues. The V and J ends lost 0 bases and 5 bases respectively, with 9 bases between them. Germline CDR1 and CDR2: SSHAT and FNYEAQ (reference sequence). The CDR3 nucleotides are TGTGCCAGCAGCTTAGCAGGAGGGGGAGATACGCAGTATTTT. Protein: CASSLAGGGDTQYF. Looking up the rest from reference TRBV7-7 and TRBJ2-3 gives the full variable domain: GAGVSQSPRYKVTKRGQDVTLRCDPISSHATLYWYQQALGQGPEFLTYFNYEAQPDKSGLPSDRFSAERPEGSISTLTIQRTEQRDSAMYRCASSLAGGGDTQYFGPGTRLTVL.

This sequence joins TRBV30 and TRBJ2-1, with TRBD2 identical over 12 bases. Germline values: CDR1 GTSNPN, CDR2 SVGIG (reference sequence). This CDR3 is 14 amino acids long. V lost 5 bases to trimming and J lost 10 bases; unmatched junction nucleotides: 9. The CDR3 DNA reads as TGTGCCTGGGATCCGGGACTAGCGGGCTGGGAGCAGTTCTTC. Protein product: CAWDPGLAGWEQFF.

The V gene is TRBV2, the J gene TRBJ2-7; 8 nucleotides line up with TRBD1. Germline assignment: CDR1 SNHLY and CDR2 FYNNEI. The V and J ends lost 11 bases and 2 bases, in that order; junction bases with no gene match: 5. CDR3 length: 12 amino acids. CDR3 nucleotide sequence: TGTGCCGGATCGACAGGGGCCTACGAGCAGTACTTC. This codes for CAGSTGAYEQYF.

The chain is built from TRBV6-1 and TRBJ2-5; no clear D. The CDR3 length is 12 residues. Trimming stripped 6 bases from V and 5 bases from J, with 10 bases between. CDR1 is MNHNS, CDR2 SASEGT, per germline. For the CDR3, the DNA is TGTGCCAGCAGCATTAATCAGGAGACCCAGTACTTC. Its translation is CASSINQETQYF.